This T cell receptor (beta chain) was found in a study of blood T cell repertoires in COVID-19. On the study more broadly: Samples came from the United States, Italy and Spain, spanning acute and convalescent COVID-19.

Membership in each cohort depended on participant-reported clinical history. Someone with COVID-19 had been met by exposed participants within 2 weeks before study entry. V lost 2 bases and J 7 bases, leaving 12 bases between the germline ends. CDR1 and CDR2 from the germline V gene are ENHRY and SYGVKD. This CDR3 is built from 15 residues. Profiling relied on immunoSEQ multiplex PCR, and the TCRdb table lists in-frame clones only, not all of them. The sample yields hundreds of thousands of clones, 85% seen once. The V and J genes are TRBV10-3 and TRBJ1-6; D may be TRBD1 (6 bases). The sequence derives from a young woman who had been exposed to COVID-19. The sample taken for sequencing was PBMCs or T cells enriched from blood (not recorded which). The CDR3 DNA reads TGTGCCATCAGTGAGGAGGGGGTAGGGAATTCACCCCTCCACTTT. Its protein product is CAISEEGVGNSPLHF.